This entry features one T cell receptor beta chain sequence. Its antigen is currently unknown. The sample is drawn from a study of cytomegalovirus exposure and HLA in healthy donors. Study findings and constraints: Among TCR sequences, most were rare, though some public TCRs appeared in many donors. There were reportedly fewer N-insertions in an Asian-associated ancestry cluster than the approximately 640-donor mean, in a later analysis. With later analysis, a missense DCLRE1C variant became linked to TCR beta V- and J-gene trimming.

Primers for the PCR totalled 60 Vbeta and 13 Jbeta. Data came from immunoSEQ multiplex PCR; TCRdb stores just in-frame clones and leaves some out. This sample has around 99,000 clones; over 75% occur once, and the top ten carry roughly 4.2%. V lost 4 bases, J lost 5 bases, and 12 bases stayed unmatched. Germline V gene data show CDR1 as SGHKS and CDR2 as YYEKEE (reference sequence). The CDR3 is 15 amino acids. The sequence was obtained from a male donor in good health and CMV-seronegative. Sequenced input: PBMCs. The chain employs TRBV5-5 and TRBJ2-7, with 7 bases that match TRBD2. CDR3 sequence: CASSPSAAGIHEQYF. As DNA, the CDR3 is TGTGCCAGCAGCCCTTCTGCAGCGGGGATCCACGAGCAGTACTTC.